This T cell receptor (beta chain) was captured by sequencing in a study of cytomegalovirus exposure and HLA in healthy donors. Every donor was a healthy person donating bone marrow. In the PCR, 60 Vbeta and 13 Jbeta primers were used. Here immunoSEQ multiplex PCR was the method, and the copy in TCRdb shows in-frame clones only, minus some. The repertoire table contains over 150,000 clones. The study's findings and limits: Later on, a genetic analysis was performed. It linked a missense variant in DCLRE1C with V- and J-gene trimming of TCR beta. Segments of the TCR beta V type were, in most cases, productive about 90% or about 30% of the time in an earlier analysis.

Regarding this clone: The antigen is unknown.

Germline V CDR1 and CDR2: SGHNT, YENEEA. Trimming cost V 5 bases and J 6 bases, with 14 bases left between them. This CDR3 has 13 amino acids. The sequence was collected from a boy between 5 and 17 years old in good health and CMV-seronegative. Sequenced: PBMCs. V usage is TRBV11-3 and J usage is TRBJ2-7; possibly TRBD1 for D (6 bases). The DNA of the CDR3 is TGTGCCAGCAGCCCCAGGGGCAGGGGCGAGCAGTACTTC. The encoded protein is CASSPRGRGEQYF. The full variable domain, rest sourced from reference TRBV11-3 and TRBJ2-7, is EAGVVQSPRYKIIEKKQPVAFWCNPISGHNTLYWYLQNLGQGPELLIRYENEEAVDDSQLPKDRFSAERLKGVDSTLKIQPAELGDSAVYLCASSPRGRGEQYFGPGTRLTVT.